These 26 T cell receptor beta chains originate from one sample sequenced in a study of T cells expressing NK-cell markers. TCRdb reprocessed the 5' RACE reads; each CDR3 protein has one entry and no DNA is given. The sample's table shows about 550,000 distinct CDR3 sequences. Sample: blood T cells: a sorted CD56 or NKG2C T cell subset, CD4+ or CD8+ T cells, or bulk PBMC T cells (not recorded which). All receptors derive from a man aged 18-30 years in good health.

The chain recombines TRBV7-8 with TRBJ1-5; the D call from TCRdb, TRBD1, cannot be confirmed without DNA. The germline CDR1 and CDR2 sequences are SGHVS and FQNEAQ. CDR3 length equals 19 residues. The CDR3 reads CASSRGGQGPVSSNQPQHF.

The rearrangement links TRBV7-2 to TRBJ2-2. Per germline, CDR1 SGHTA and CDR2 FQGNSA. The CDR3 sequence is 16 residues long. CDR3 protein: CASIVTMGINTGELFF.

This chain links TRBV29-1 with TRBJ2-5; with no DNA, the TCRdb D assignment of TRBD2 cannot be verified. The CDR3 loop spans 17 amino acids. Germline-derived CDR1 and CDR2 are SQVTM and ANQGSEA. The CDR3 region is CSVEDGLAGAIYQTQYF. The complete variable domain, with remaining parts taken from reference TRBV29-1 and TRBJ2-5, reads SAVISQKPSRDICQRGTSLTIQCQVDSQVTMMFWYRQQPGQSLTLIATANQGSEATYESGFVIDKFPISRPNLTFSTLTVSNMSPEDSSIYLCSVEDGLAGAIYQTQYFGPGTRLLVL.

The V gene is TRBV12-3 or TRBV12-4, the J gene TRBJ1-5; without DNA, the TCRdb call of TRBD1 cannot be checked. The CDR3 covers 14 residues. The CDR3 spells CASSFRQGARPQHF.

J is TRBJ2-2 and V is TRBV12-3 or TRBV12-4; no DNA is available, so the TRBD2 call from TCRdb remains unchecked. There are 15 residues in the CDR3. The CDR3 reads CASRGRGVQGGELFF.

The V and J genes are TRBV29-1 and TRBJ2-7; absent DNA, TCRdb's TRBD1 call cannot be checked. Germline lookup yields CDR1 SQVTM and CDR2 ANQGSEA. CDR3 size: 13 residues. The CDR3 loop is CSVGQGLTYEQYF.

This CDR3 is CSAYSGRTLTDTQYF. The genes are TRBV20-1 and TRBJ2-3; TCRdb's assignment of TRBD2 cannot be checked, as there is no DNA. From germline, CDR1 is DFQATT and CDR2 SNEGSKA (reference sequence). CDR3 length equals 15 residues.

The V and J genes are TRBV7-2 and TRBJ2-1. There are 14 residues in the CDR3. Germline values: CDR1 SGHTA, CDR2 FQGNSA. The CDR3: CASSRTRDYNEQFF.

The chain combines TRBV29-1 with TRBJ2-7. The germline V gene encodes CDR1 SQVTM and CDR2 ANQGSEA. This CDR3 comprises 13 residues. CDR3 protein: CSVEGRFSYEQYF.

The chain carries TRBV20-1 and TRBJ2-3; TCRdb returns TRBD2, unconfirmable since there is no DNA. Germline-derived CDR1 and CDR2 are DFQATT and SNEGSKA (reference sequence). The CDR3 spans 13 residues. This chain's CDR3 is CSAKRPDKDTQYF.

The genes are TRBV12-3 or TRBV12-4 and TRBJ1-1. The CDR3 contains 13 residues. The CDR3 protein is CASIQTPNAEAFF.

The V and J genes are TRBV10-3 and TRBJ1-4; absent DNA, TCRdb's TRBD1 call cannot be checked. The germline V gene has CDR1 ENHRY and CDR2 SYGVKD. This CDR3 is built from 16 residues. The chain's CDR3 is CAAGSGQGDRNEKLFF.

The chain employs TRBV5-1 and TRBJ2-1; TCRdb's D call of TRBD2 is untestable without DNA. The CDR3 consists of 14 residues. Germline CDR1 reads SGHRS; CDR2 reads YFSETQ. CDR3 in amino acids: CASRLAGTYNEQFF.

CDR3 region: CASRSRQGYETKDTQYF. V usage is TRBV7-9 and J usage is TRBJ2-3; the D call of TRBD1 rests on TCRdb alone, since no DNA is present to check it. The CDR3 has 17 amino acids. Germline assignment: CDR1 SEHNR and CDR2 FQNEAQ (reference sequence).

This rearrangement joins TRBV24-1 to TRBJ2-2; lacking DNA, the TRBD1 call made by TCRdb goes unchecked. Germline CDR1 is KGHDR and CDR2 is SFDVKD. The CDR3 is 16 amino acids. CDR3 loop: CATSDLFGGAAGELFF.

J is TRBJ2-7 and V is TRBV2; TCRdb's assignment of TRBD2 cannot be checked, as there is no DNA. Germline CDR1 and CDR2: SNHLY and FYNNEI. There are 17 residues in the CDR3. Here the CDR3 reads CATRKGLGSGGPGEQYF.

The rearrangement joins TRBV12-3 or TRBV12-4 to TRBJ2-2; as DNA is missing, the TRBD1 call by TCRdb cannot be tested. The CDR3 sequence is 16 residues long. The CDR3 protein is CASSPEGVRVTGELFF.

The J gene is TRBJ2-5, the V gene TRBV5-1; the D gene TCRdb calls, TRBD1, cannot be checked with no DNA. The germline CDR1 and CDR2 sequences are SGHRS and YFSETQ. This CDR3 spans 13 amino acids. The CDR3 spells CASSLTGEETQYF. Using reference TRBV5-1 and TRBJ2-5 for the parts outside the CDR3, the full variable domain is KAGVTQTPRYLIKTRGQQVTLSCSPISGHRSVSWYQQTPGQGLQFLFEYFSETQRNKGNFPGRFSGRQFSNSRSEMNVSTLELGDSALYLCASSLTGEETQYFGPGTRLLVL.

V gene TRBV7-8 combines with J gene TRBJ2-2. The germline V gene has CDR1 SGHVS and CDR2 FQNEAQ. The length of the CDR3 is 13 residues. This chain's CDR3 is CASSLPRSGELFF.

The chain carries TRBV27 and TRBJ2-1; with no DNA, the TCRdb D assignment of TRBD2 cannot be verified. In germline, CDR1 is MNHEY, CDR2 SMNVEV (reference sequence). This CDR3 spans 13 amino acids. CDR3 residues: CASRRGSGNEQFF.

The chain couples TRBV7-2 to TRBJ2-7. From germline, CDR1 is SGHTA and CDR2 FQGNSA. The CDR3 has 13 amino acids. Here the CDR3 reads CASSLSRYYEQYF.

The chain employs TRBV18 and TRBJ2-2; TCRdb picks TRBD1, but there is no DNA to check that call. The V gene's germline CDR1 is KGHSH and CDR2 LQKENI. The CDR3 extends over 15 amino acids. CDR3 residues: CASSRGQGIIGELFF.

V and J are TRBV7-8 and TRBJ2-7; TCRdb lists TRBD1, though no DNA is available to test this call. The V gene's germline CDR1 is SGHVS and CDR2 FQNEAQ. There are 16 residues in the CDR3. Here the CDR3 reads CASSFETGGAPFEQYF.

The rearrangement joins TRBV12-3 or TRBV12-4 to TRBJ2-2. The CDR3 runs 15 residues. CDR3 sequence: CASSERTVNTGELFF.

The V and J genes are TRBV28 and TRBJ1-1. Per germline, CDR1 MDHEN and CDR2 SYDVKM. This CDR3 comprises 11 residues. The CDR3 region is CASISLSGAFF.

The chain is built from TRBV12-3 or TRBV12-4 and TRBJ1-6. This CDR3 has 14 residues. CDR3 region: CASGMRSYNSPLHF.